The 7 T cell receptor beta chains below come from one sample, sequenced in a study of blood T cell repertoires in COVID-19. Repertoires were generated with immunoSEQ multiplex PCR, while TCRdb's copy carries only in-frame clones and drops some. This sample has fewer than 120,000 clones, with about three quarters found just once. Sequencing was carried out using peripheral blood. The receptors derive from a woman aged 80 or over with active or convalescent COVID-19.

V usage is TRBV5-4 and J usage is TRBJ2-7; 16 bases match TRBD2. There are 16 residues in the CDR3. The germline V gene has CDR1 SGHNT and CDR2 YYREEE (reference sequence). Unmatched junction bases numbered 7, after V lost 4 bases and J lost 6 bases. DNA for the CDR3: TGTGCCAGCAGCCGGGGACTAGCGGGAGGGCCCGGCGAGCAGTACTTC. Translation: CASSRGLAGGPGEQYF.

CDR3 sequence (DNA): TGTGCCAGCAGTTACCAGGGTGGCGGCTACGAGCAGTACTTC. It yields the protein CASSYQGGGYEQYF. This rearrangement joins TRBV5-5 to TRBJ2-7; D is possibly TRBD1 (5 bases). Germline V gene lookup returns CDR1 SGHKS and CDR2 YYEKEE (reference sequence). Trimming stripped 5 bases from V and 3 bases from J, with 15 bases between. The length of the CDR3 is 14 residues. The complete variable domain, with remaining parts taken from reference TRBV5-5 and TRBJ2-7, reads DAGVTQSPTHLIKTRGQQVTLRCSPISGHKSVSWYQQVLGQGPQFIFQYYEKEERGRGNFPDRFSARQFPNYSSELNVNALLLGDSALYLCASSYQGGGYEQYFGPGTRLTVT.

The chain couples TRBV3-1 (or the pseudogene TRBV3-2) to TRBJ2-1; 8 bases fit TRBD2. The V segment lost 3 bases and the J segment 2 bases; nucleotides outside the gene matches: 6. Germline V lookup: CDR1 LGHDT, CDR2 YNNKEL (reference sequence). There are 16 residues in the CDR3. The CDR3 region is CASSHAGTRTYNEQFF. The CDR3 region has the DNA TGTGCCAGCAGCCACGCCGGGACTAGAACCTACAATGAGCAGTTCTTC.

The chain is built from TRBV6-5 and TRBJ2-2; D is perhaps TRBD2 (5 bases). Germline loops: CDR1 MNHEY, CDR2 SVGAGI. The CDR3 runs 14 residues. V was shortened by 7 bases and J by 1 base, with 10 bases between the two germline ends. CDR3 in amino acids: CASNMAGNTGELFF. As DNA, the CDR3 is TGTGCCAGCAATATGGCGGGGAACACCGGGGAGCTGTTTTTT.

The chain combines TRBV7-9 with TRBJ2-1, with TRBD2 matching 10 bases. The CDR3 has 15 amino acids. V gave up 6 bases and J gave up 9 bases; unmatched junction bases: 11. The germline V gene encodes CDR1 SEHNR and CDR2 FQNEAQ (reference sequence). The CDR3 sequence is CASRPSGSLTGEQFF. The CDR3 coding sequence is TGTGCCAGCAGACCTAGCGGGAGCCTGACGGGTGAGCAGTTCTTC.

V and J are TRBV6-5 and TRBJ1-2; TRBD1 aligns across 7 bases. The CDR3 runs to 14 residues. Germline V lookup: CDR1 MNHEY, CDR2 SVGAGI. V dropped 5 bases and J dropped 3; count of bases not matched to a gene: 6. The CDR3: CASSIRTGDYGYTF. CDR3 nucleotide sequence: TGTGCCAGCAGTATACGGACAGGCGACTATGGCTACACCTTC.

The genes are TRBV5-1 and TRBJ2-5, with 7 bases identical to TRBD2. CDR3 length: 14 residues. The V and J ends lost 2 bases and 5 bases, in that order; junction bases with no gene match: 6. CDR1 and CDR2 (germline): SGHRS, YFSETQ. The CDR3 DNA sequence: TGCGCCAGCAGCTTAGGCCGGGGAGGGGAGACCCAGTACTTC. Translating gives CASSLGRGGETQYF.